Each of the 32 T cell receptor beta chains below was sequenced from the same sample in a study of CD8+CD57+ T cells in acquired aplastic anemia. Genomic DNA was employed as the template in profiling TCR beta VDJ and CDR3. MiXCR was run by TCRdb on the reads, yielding one entry per CDR3 protein. The sample includes a few hundred thousand distinct CDR3 sequences, roughly 59% of them seen just once. Patients who underwent sequencing had shown CD8+CD57+ cell expansion by flow cytometry. Input material: sorted CD4+, CD8+, or CD8+CD57+ T cells (not recorded which) from PBMCs. The receptor source for this set is a human donor with aplastic anemia.

There are a few counts of this clonotype. The V and J genes are TRBV18 and TRBJ1-6, with a weak D call TRBD1 (6 bases). The CDR3 runs 15 residues. Germline V lookup: CDR1 KGHSH, CDR2 LQKENI. V was trimmed by 2 bases and J by 6 bases, leaving 11 bases between them. CDR3 loop: CASSPYGGLNSPLHF. The CDR3 nucleotides read TGTGCCAGCTCACCATATGGGGGGCTTAATTCACCCCTCCACTTT. The full variable domain, its missing parts supplied by reference TRBV18 and TRBJ1-6, is NAGVMQNPRHLVRRRGQEARLRCSPMKGHSHVYWYRQLPEEGLKFMVYLQKENIIDESGMPKERFSAEFPKEGPSILRIQQVVRGDSAAYFCASSPYGGLNSPLHFGNGTRLTVT.

The J gene is TRBJ2-1, the V gene TRBV19, with 7 bases identical to TRBD1. Trimming cost V 0 bases and J 4 bases; bases outside gene matches: 6. Germline V gene data show CDR1 as LNHDA and CDR2 as SQIVND (reference sequence). The CDR3 is 16 amino acids. CDR3 sequence: CASSIDPGQAYNEQFF. The CDR3 DNA follows: TGTGCCAGTAGTATAGATCCAGGACAGGCATACAATGAGCAGTTCTTC.

The rearrangement joins TRBV9 to TRBJ2-7, with 11 bases matching TRBD2. The CDR3 is 16 residues long. Germline lookup yields CDR1 SGDLS and CDR2 YYNGEE. Trimming at V came to 4 bases and at J to 3 bases, leaving 9 bases not matched to a gene. The CDR3 coding sequence is TGTGCCAGCAGCCCAATAGCGGGAGGGCCAGTCTACGAGCAGTACTTC. This encodes CASSPIAGGPVYEQYF. The full variable domain, completed using reference TRBV9 and TRBJ2-7, is DSGVTQTPKHLITATGQRVTLRCSPRSGDLSVYWYQQSLDQGLQFLIQYYNGEERAKGNILERFSAQQFPDLHSELNLSSLELGDSALYFCASSPIAGGPVYEQYFGPGTRLTVT.

Comments on this clonotype: A read error may produce the germline difference seen at one junction end. The genes are TRBV7-7 and TRBJ2-1; tentatively, D is TRBD1 or TRBD2 (5 bases each). CDR3 size: 13 residues. The V gene's germline CDR1 is SSHAT and CDR2 FNYEAQ (reference sequence). CDR3 loop: CASSLGTNNEQFF. As DNA, the CDR3 is TGTGCTAGCAGCCTCGGGACCAACAATGAGCAGTTCTTC. Full variable domain (remainder filled in from reference TRBV7-7 and TRBJ2-1): GAGVSQSPRYKVTKRGQDVTLRCDPISSHATLYWYQQALGQGPEFLTYFNYEAQPDKSGLPSDRFSAERPEGSISTLTIQRTEQRDSAMYRCASSLGTNNEQFFGPGTRLTVL.

The rearrangement links TRBV11-3 to TRBJ2-7; D remains unclear. The germline CDR1 and CDR2 sequences are SGHNT and YENEEA. Between the trimmed V and J ends, which lost 4 bases and 2 bases, there was a span of 18 bases. This CDR3 region has 16 residues. The CDR3 loop is CASSSYGPLHAYEQYF. The CDR3 coding sequence is TGTGCCAGCAGCTCCTACGGGCCCCTACACGCCTACGAGCAGTACTTC.

In its sample, this clonotype was seen many times. The V call is TRBV29-1, the J call TRBJ1-4; tentative D call: TRBD1 (5 bases). V lost 7 bases to trimming and J lost 8 bases, with 23 bases between them. Germline lookup yields CDR1 SQVTM and CDR2 ANQGSEA. CDR3 length: 15 amino acids. CDR3 nucleotides: TGCAGCGCCGCCCCCTCAACGGGGGAGGAAGAAAAACTGTTTTTT. It codes for CSAAPSTGEEEKLFF. The variable domain in full, with the rest retrieved from reference TRBV29-1 and TRBJ1-4, is SAVISQKPSRDICQRGTSLTIQCQVDSQVTMMFWYRQQPGQSLTLIATANQGSEATYESGFVIDKFPISRPNLTFSTLTVSNMSPEDSSIYLCSAAPSTGEEEKLFFGSGTQLSVL.

This clonotype was observed at least ten times. J is TRBJ2-7 and V is TRBV4-1, with 7 bases fitting TRBD1. The germline gives CDR1 MGHRA, CDR2 YSYEKL. This CDR3 has 17 amino acids. Trimming cost V 0 bases and J 3 bases; bases outside gene matches: 11. In DNA, the CDR3 is TGCGCCAGCAGCCAAGATTGGGGACAGTCTATTTTCTACGAGCAGTACTTC. Its protein product is CASSQDWGQSIFYEQYF.

The V call is TRBV20-1, the J call TRBJ1-2; weak D call: TRBD1 (5 bases). The germline gives CDR1 DFQATT, CDR2 SNEGSKA (reference sequence). V lost 0 bases and J 4 bases, leaving 12 bases between the germline ends. The CDR3 is 14 residues long. The CDR3 nucleotides read TGCAGTGCTAGAGATCGCCGACAGCCCTATGGCTACACCTTC. It translates to CSARDRRQPYGYTF.

The rearrangement joins TRBV25-1 to TRBJ2-7; 9 bases are a match to TRBD1. Trimming removed 5 bases from V and 4 bases from J; junction bases left unmatched: 12. Germline assignment: CDR1 MGHDK and CDR2 SYGVNS. The CDR3 runs 16 residues. CDR3 region: CASSMPTGGSTYEQYF. The CDR3 DNA is TGTGCCAGCAGTATGCCGACAGGGGGGTCGACGTACGAGCAGTACTTC.

The gene calls are TRBV7-9 and TRBJ1-1; D is ambiguous. Germline V CDR1 and CDR2: SEHNR, FQNEAQ (reference sequence). Trimming took off 1 base at V and 0 bases at J, with 6 bases between the two ends. The CDR3 is 14 residues long. CDR3 nucleotides: TGTGCCAGCAGCTTAGTTCCAATGAACACTGAAGCTTTCTTT. Translation: CASSLVPMNTEAFF.

The chain links TRBV29-1 to TRBJ1-1; the D gene is possibly TRBD1 (5 bases). The CDR3 sequence is 13 residues long. Trimming removed 5 bases at V and 4 bases at J, with 14 bases between. From germline, CDR1 is SQVTM and CDR2 ANQGSEA. CDR3 protein: CSVTGRATTEAFF. The DNA of the CDR3 is TGCAGCGTTACAGGTAGGGCGACCACTGAAGCTTTCTTT. Complete variable domain (other parts from reference TRBV29-1 and TRBJ1-1): SAVISQKPSRDICQRGTSLTIQCQVDSQVTMMFWYRQQPGQSLTLIATANQGSEATYESGFVIDKFPISRPNLTFSTLTVSNMSPEDSSIYLCSVTGRATTEAFFGQGTRLTVV.

Comments on this clonotype: At one end, the junction sequence differs from germline, possibly due to a read error. The chain carries TRBV7-9 and TRBJ1-1; D possibly corresponds to TRBD1 (6 bases). Per the germline V gene, CDR1 is SEHNR and CDR2 is FQNEAQ (reference sequence). This CDR3 has 14 residues. CDR3 DNA: TGTGCCAGCACCATGGGGGACATGGACACTGAAGATTTCTTT. It specifies CASTMGDMDTEDFF.

This chain links TRBV12-3 or TRBV12-4 with TRBJ1-6; TRBD1 matches at 10 bases. The CDR3 extends over 15 amino acids. V lost 6 bases to trimming and J lost 6 bases; unmatched junction nucleotides: 5. The CDR3 region has the DNA TGTGCCAGCAGGGGGGACAGGGGAAGTAATTCACCCCTCCACTTT. Translating gives CASRGDRGSNSPLHF.

This clonotype was seen more than once but under ten times. This rearrangement joins TRBV20-1 to TRBJ2-1; 9 bases agree with TRBD1. The V and J ends lost 3 bases and 8 bases, in that order; junction bases with no gene match: 8. The CDR3 spans 14 residues. Looked up from germline, CDR1 is DFQATT and CDR2 is SNEGSKA (reference sequence). The CDR3 coding sequence is TGCAGTGCTAGGAGAACAGGGGGCAAGGATGAGCAGTTCTTC. It is translated as CSARRTGGKDEQFF.

As to this clonotype: One end of the junction fails to match germline, which may point to a read error. The genes are TRBV20-1 and TRBJ2-3, with 10 bases fitting TRBD2. Germline CDR1 DFQATT, CDR2 SNEGSKA (reference sequence). The CDR3 is 16 amino acids. In DNA form, the CDR3 reads TGCAGTGCTAGACGGTCGGGTAGCGGGGGGACAGATACGCAGTATTTC. Residues: CSARRSGSGGTDTQYF.

This sequence joins TRBV7-9 and TRBJ1-2; 7 bases line up with TRBD1. The V segment lost 4 bases and the J segment 7 bases; nucleotides outside the gene matches: 12. CDR1 SEHNR and CDR2 FQNEAQ come from the germline V gene (reference sequence). The CDR3 length is 15 residues. CDR3 sequence: CASSSRTGWEAGYTF. The CDR3 region has the DNA TGTGCCAGCAGCTCCCGGACAGGATGGGAAGCTGGCTACACCTTC.

This clonotype was seen a few times. This chain links TRBV2 with TRBJ2-5; 12 bases line up with TRBD2. After removal of 5 bases from V and 4 bases from J, the junction contained 5 bases not matched to a gene. The germline CDR1 and CDR2 sequences are SNHLY and FYNNEI. The CDR3 runs to 15 residues. CDR3 loop: CASSRLAGAGETQYF. In DNA, the CDR3 is TGTGCCAGCAGTAGACTAGCGGGAGCGGGAGAGACCCAGTACTTC.

The CDR3 loop reads CAIRRGGNTGELFF. Written as DNA, the CDR3 is TGTGCCATCAGGCGGGGGGGGAACACCGGGGAGCTGTTTTTT. The chain carries TRBV10-3 and TRBJ2-2; 9 nucleotides match TRBD2. The CDR3 consists of 14 residues. Trimming removed 6 bases from V and 1 base from J; junction bases left unmatched: 0. CDR1 and CDR2 from the germline V gene are ENHRY and SYGVKD.

The V and J genes are TRBV20-1 and TRBJ1-2, with unresolved D. Trimming left V 2 bases short and J 7 bases short, with 14 bases between. The CDR3 consists of 13 residues. Per germline, CDR1 DFQATT and CDR2 SNEGSKA (reference sequence). The CDR3 loop reads CSARRSGVSGYTF. The CDR3 region has the DNA TGCAGTGCTAGACGTAGCGGGGTTTCTGGCTACACCTTC.

In its sample, this clonotype was seen once. The chain uses TRBV29-1 and TRBJ1-2; 9 positions match TRBD1. J was trimmed by 1 base and V by 8 bases; bases with no gene match: 8. CDR3 size: 14 residues. CDR1 SQVTM and CDR2 ANQGSEA come from the germline V gene. The CDR3, as DNA: TGCAGCACCCCGGACAGGGGACTTAACTATGGCTACACCTTC. The encoded protein is CSTPDRGLNYGYTF.

This chain links TRBV5-1 with TRBJ2-2, with TRBD2 as a possible D gene (5 bases). The germline gives CDR1 SGHRS, CDR2 YFSETQ. The CDR3 extends over 13 amino acids. Trimming took 7 bases from V and 3 from J, leaving 10 bases between them. The CDR3 protein is CASSRGYTGELFF. As DNA, the CDR3 is TGCGCCAGCTCCCGGGGATACACCGGGGAGCTGTTTTTT. Filled out from reference TRBV5-1 and TRBJ2-2, the complete variable domain reads KAGVTQTPRYLIKTRGQQVTLSCSPISGHRSVSWYQQTPGQGLQFLFEYFSETQRNKGNFPGRFSGRQFSNSRSEMNVSTLELGDSALYLCASSRGYTGELFFGEGSRLTVL.

This clonotype was counted a few times. The J gene is TRBJ2-5, the V gene TRBV7-9; D is unresolved. Trimming pared 4 bases from V and 5 bases from J, leaving 14 bases between. Germline lookup yields CDR1 SEHNR and CDR2 FQNEAQ (reference sequence). The CDR3 has 14 amino acids. This chain's CDR3 is CASSSMVVGETQYF. In DNA, the CDR3 is TGTGCCAGCAGCTCCATGGTAGTCGGGGAGACCCAGTACTTC.

This clonotype was recorded at least ten times. The rearrangement joins TRBV10-3 to TRBJ2-1, with 11 bases fitting TRBD1. The CDR3 covers 14 residues. The ends lost 7 bases at V and 8 bases at J; junction bases unmatched: 7. Germline lookup yields CDR1 ENHRY and CDR2 SYGVKD. CDR3 sequence reads: CAIKRTGGRDEQFF. The CDR3 nucleotides are TGTGCCATCAAGAGGACAGGGGGCAGGGATGAGCAGTTCTTC.

This clonotype has more than one count but fewer than ten. This may be a read error, as it is one base from a much larger clone. The chain recombines TRBV19 with TRBJ2-4, with D maybe TRBD1 (5 bases). Trimming pared 11 bases from V and 7 bases from J, leaving 21 bases between. The CDR3 is made up of 14 amino acids. The germline V gene encodes CDR1 LNHDA and CDR2 SQIVND (reference sequence). The CDR3 protein is CAGREGAGKNIQYF. CDR3 sequence (DNA): TGTGCCGGCAGAGAAGGAGCAGGGAAGAACATTCAGTACTTC.

Ten or more counts support this clonotype. The chain joins TRBV5-8 to TRBJ2-2; 10 nucleotides match TRBD2. V lost 4 bases and J lost 6; bases outside the gene matches: 6. The CDR3 totals 15 residues. Germline V lookup: CDR1 SGHTS, CDR2 YDEGEE. CDR3 sequence reads: CASSKAGGRSGELFF. The CDR3 coding sequence is TGTGCCAGCAGCAAAGCGGGAGGGCGGTCCGGGGAGCTGTTTTTT.

This clonotype was counted ten times or more. CDR3 protein: CAWSVYVRDRCEQYF. The CDR3 bases are TGTGCCTGGAGTGTATACGTGCGGGATCGCTGCGAGCAGTACTTC. The chain has TRBV30 and TRBJ2-7, with D perhaps TRBD2 (6 bases). The CDR3 has 15 amino acids. V dropped 0 bases and J dropped 6 bases, with 18 bases sitting between them. The germline V gene encodes CDR1 GTSNPN and CDR2 SVGIG (reference sequence).

The chain carries TRBV19 and TRBJ2-5, with 9 nucleotides matching TRBD2. V trimming: 1 base; J trimming: 2 bases; junction bases outside the gene matches: 11. The length of the CDR3 is 18 residues. Per germline, CDR1 LNHDA and CDR2 SQIVND (reference sequence). The CDR3 DNA reads TGTGCCAGTAGTATAGGTTGGGCTAGCGGGACAGAACAAGAGACCCAGTACTTC. Translating it yields CASSIGWASGTEQETQYF.

The chain is built from TRBV25-1 and TRBJ1-5; the D gene is possibly TRBD1 (6 bases). Germline V gene sequence: CDR1 MGHDK, CDR2 SYGVNS. The CDR3 totals 14 residues. V was trimmed by 5 bases and J by 4 bases, leaving 12 bases between them. CDR3 sequence (DNA): TGTGCCAGCAGTACTACAGGGTCGAATCAGCCCCAGCATTTT. Its protein product is CASSTTGSNQPQHF.

This clonotype was counted at least ten times. The V and J genes are TRBV7-3 and TRBJ2-1; 8 bases are a match to TRBD2. The CDR3 is 13 amino acids. CDR1 and CDR2 from the germline V gene are SGHTA and FQGTGA. V lost 5 bases to trimming and J lost 10 bases; unmatched junction nucleotides: 7. CDR3 DNA: TGTGCCAGCAGCGTCGAGGGACTAGGGGAGCAGTTCTTC. As protein: CASSVEGLGEQFF.

V gene TRBV7-8 combines with J gene TRBJ2-1; TRBD2 aligns across 11 bases. The CDR3 is 17 residues long. Germline V gene sequence: CDR1 SGHVS, CDR2 FQNEAQ. V lost 5 bases to trimming and J lost 6 bases; unmatched junction nucleotides: 12. The CDR3 DNA follows: TGTGCCAGCAGCCACGGGCTAGGTAGCGGGGGGGCCAATGAGCAGTTCTTC. Translating it yields CASSHGLGSGGANEQFF. The full variable domain, with the rest looked up from reference TRBV7-8 and TRBJ2-1, is GAGVSQSPRYKVAKRGQDVALRCDPISGHVSLFWYQQALGQGPEFLTYFQNEAQLDKSGLPSDRFFAERPEGSVSTLKIQRTQQEDSAVYLCASSHGLGSGGANEQFFGPGTRLTVL.

V and J are TRBV12-3 or TRBV12-4 and TRBJ2-7; TRBD2 agrees at 11 bases. Trimming at V came to 5 bases and at J to 3 bases, leaving 9 bases not matched to a gene. The CDR3 is 16 residues long. The CDR3 sequence: CASSGPGLAGGYEQYF. The CDR3 coding sequence is TGTGCCAGCAGTGGCCCCGGCCTAGCGGGAGGCTACGAGCAGTACTTC.

This clonotype occurred a few times. Sequence at one end of the junction differs from germline and may be a read error. The CDR3 spells CASSLDLAGELFF. DNA for the CDR3: TGTGCTAGCAGCTTAGACCTGGCGGGGGAGCTGTTTTTT. The rearrangement links TRBV7-7 to TRBJ2-2, with unresolved D. The CDR3 covers 13 residues. Germline values: CDR1 SSHAT, CDR2 FNYEAQ (reference sequence).